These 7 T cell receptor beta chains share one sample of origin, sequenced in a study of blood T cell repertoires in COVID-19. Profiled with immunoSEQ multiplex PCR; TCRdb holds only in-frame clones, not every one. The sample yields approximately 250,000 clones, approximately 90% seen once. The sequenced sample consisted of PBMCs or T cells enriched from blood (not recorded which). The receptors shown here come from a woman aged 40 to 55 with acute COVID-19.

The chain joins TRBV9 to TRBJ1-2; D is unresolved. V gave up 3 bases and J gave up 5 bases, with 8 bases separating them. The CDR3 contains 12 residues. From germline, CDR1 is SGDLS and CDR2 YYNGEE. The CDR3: CASSASSYGYTF. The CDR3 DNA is TGTGCCAGCAGCGCCTCGTCGTATGGCTACACCTTC.

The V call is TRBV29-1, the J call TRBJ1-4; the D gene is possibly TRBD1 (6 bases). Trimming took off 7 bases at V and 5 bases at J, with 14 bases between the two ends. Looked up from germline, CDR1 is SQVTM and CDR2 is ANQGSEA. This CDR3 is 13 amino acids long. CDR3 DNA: TGCAGCGCCTCGGGACAAGTGAATGAAAAACTGTTTTTT. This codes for CSASGQVNEKLFF.

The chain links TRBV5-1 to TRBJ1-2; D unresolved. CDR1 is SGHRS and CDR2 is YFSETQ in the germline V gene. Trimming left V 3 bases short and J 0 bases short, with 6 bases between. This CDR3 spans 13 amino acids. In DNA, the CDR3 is TGCGCCAGCAGCTGGGAGACTAACTATGGCTACACCTTC. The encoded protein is CASSWETNYGYTF.

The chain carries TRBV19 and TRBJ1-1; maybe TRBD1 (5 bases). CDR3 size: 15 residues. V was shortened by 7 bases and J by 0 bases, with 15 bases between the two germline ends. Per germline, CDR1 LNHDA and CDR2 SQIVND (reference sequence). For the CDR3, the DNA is TGTGCCAGTATGGAAGGGACTTTGATGAACACTGAAGCTTTCTTT. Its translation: CASMEGTLMNTEAFF.

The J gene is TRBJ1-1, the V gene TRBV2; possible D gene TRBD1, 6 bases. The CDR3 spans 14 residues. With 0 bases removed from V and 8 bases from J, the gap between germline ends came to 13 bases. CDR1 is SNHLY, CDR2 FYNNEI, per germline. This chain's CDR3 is CASSEARGRREAFF. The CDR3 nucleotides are TGTGCCAGCAGTGAAGCGCGGGGGCGACGGGAAGCTTTCTTT.

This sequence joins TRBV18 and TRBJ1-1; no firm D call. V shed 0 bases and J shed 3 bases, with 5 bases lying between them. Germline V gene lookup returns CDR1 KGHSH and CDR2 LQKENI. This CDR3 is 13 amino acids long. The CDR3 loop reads CASSPPSDTEAFF. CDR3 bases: TGTGCCAGCTCACCACCGTCGGACACTGAAGCTTTCTTT.

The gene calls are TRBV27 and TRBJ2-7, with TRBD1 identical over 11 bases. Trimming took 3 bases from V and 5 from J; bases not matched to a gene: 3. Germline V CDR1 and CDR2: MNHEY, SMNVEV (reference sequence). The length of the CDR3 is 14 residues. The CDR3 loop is CASSLGQGEDEQYV. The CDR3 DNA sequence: TGTGCCAGCAGTTTGGGACAGGGGGAGGACGAGCAGTACGTC.